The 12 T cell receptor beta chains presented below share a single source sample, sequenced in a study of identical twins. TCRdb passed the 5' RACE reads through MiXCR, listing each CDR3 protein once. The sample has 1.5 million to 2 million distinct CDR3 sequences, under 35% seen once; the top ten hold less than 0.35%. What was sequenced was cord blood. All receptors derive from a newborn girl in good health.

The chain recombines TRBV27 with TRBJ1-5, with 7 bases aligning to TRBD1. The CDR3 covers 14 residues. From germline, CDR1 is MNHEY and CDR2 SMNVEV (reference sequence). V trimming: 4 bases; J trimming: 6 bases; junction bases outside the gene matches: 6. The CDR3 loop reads CASSSLYRGQPQHF. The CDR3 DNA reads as TGTGCCAGCAGTTCCCTTTACAGGGGTCAGCCCCAGCATTTT.

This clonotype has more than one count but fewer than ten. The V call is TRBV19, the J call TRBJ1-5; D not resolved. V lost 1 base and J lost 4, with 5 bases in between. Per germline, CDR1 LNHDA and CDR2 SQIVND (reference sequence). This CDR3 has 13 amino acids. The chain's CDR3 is CASSIVGNQPQHF. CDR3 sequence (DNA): TGTGCCAGTAGTATAGTCGGAAATCAGCCCCAGCATTTT.

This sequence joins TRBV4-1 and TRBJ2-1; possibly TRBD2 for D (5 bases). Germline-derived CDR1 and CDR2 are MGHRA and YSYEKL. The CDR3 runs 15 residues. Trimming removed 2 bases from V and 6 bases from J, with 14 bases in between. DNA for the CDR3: TGCGCCAGCAGCCAAATTAGCGACTTGATCAATGAGCAGTTCTTC. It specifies CASSQISDLINEQFF.

Written as DNA, the CDR3 is TGTGCCACCGGGACTCCCGGTAGGGATGAGCAGTACTTC. Translating gives CATGTPGRDEQYF. This chain uses TRBV10-3 with TRBJ2-5, with TRBD2 as a possible D gene (6 bases). CDR1 is ENHRY, CDR2 SYGVKD, per germline. This CDR3 spans 13 amino acids. The ends were cut back, 10 bases at V and 11 bases at J, with 23 bases in the middle.

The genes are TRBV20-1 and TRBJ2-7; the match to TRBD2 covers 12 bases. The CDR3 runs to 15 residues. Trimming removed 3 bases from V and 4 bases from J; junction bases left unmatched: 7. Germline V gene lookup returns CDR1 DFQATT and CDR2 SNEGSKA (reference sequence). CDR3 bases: TGCAGTGCTAGTTTCCTAGCGGGGGGGCTATACGAGCAGTACTTC. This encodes CSASFLAGGLYEQYF.

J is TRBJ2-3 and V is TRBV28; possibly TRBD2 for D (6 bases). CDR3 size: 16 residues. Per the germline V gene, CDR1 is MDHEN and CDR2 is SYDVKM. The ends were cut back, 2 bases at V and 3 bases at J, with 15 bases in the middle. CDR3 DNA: TGTGCCAGCAGTTTAGTCGTCGGGAGAACAACAGATACGCAGTATTTT. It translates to CASSLVVGRTTDTQYF.

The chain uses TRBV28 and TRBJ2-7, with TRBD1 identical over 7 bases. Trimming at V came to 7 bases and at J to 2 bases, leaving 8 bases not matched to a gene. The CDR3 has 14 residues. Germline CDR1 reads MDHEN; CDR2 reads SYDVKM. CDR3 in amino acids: CASNAFGQAYEQYF. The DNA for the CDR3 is TGTGCCAGCAACGCATTCGGACAGGCCTACGAGCAGTACTTC.

CDR3 nucleotides: TGTGCCAGCAGCCAGTTACAGGGTGACTACGAGCAGTACTTC. It yields the protein CASSQLQGDYEQYF. The genes are TRBV4-2 and TRBJ2-7; D might be TRBD1 (6 bases). Germline V lookup: CDR1 LGHNA, CDR2 YNFKEQ. The CDR3 runs to 14 residues. V dropped 3 bases and J dropped 3 bases, with 12 bases sitting between them.

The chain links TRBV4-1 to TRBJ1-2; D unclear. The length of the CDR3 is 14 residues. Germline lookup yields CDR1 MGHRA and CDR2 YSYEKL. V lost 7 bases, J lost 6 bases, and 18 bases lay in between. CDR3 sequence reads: CASTRTQGSDGYTF. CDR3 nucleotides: TGCGCCAGCACCCGAACTCAAGGGTCGGATGGCTACACCTTC.

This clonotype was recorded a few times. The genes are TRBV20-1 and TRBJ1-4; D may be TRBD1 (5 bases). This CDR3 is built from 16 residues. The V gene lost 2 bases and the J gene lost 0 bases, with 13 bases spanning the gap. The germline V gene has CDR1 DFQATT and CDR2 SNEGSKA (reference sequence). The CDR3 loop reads CSARRPWGATNEKLFF. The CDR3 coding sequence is TGCAGTGCTAGACGGCCCTGGGGGGCAACTAATGAAAAACTGTTTTTT.

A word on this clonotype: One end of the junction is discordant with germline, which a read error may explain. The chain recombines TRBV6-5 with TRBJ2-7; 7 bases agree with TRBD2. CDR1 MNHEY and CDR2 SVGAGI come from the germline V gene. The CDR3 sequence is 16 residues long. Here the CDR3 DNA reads TGTGCCAACAGTTACTCCTTCGCGGGAGCGTCCTACGAGCAGTACTTC. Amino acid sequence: CANSYSFAGASYEQYF.

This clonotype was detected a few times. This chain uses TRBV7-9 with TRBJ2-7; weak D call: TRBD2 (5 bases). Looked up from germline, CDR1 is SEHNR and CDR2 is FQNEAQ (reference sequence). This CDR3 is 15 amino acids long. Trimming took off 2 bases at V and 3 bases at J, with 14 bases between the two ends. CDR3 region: CASSLMNSGFYEQYF. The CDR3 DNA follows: TGTGCCAGCAGCTTAATGAACAGCGGATTCTACGAGCAGTACTTC. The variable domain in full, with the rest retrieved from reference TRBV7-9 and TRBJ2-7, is DTGVSQNPRHKITKRGQNVTFRCDPISEHNRLYWYRQTLGQGPEFLTYFQNEAQLEKSRLLSDRFSAERPKGSFSTLEIQRTEQGDSAMYLCASSLMNSGFYEQYFGPGTRLTVT.